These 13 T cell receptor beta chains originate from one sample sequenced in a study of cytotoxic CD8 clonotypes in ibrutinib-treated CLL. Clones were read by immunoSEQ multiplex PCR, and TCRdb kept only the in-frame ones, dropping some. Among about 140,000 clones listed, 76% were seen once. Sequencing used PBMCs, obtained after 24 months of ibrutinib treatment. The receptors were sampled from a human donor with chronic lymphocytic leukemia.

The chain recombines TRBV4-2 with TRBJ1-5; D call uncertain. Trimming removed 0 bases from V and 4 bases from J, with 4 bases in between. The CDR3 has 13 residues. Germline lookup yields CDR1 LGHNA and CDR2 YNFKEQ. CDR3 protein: CASSQERNQPQHF. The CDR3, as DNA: TGTGCCAGCAGCCAAGAGCGAAATCAGCCCCAGCATTTT.

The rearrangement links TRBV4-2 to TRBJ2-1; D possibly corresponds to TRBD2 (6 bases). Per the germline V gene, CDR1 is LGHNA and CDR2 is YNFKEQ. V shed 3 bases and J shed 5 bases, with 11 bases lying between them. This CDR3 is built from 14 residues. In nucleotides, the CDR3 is TGTGCCAGCAGCCAGGCGGGACGCGACAATGAGCAGTTCTTC. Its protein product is CASSQAGRDNEQFF.

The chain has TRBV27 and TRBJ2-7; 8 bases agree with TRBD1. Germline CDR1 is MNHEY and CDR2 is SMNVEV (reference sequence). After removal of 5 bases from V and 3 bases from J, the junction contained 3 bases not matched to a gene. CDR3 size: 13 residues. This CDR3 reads CASSRTGIYEQYF. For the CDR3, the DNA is TGTGCCAGCAGTCGGACAGGGATCTACGAGCAGTACTTC.

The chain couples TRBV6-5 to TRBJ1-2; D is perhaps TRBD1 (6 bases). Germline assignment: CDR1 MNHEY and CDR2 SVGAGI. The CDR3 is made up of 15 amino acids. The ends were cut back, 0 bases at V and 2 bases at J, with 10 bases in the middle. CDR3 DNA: TGTGCCAGCAGTTACTCGTTTACAGGGAACTATGGCTACACCTTC. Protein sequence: CASSYSFTGNYGYTF.

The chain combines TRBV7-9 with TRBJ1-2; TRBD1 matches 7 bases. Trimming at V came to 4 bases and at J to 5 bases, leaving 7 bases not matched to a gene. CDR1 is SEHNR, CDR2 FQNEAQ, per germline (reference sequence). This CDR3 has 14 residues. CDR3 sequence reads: CASSWARGKYGYTF. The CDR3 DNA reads TGTGCCAGCAGCTGGGCCAGGGGGAAATATGGCTACACCTTC.

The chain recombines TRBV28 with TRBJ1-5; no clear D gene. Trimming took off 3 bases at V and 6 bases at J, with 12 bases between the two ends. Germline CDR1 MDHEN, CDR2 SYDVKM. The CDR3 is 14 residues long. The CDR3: CASSLGWGRQPQHF. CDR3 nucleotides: TGTGCCAGCAGTTTGGGGTGGGGTCGTCAGCCCCAGCATTTT.

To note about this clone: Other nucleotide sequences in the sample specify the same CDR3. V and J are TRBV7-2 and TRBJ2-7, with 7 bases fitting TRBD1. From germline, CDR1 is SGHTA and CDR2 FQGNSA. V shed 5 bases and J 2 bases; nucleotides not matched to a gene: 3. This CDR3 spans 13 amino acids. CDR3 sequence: CASSRQGPYEQYF. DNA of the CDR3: TGTGCCAGCAGCAGACAGGGCCCCTACGAGCAGTACTTC.

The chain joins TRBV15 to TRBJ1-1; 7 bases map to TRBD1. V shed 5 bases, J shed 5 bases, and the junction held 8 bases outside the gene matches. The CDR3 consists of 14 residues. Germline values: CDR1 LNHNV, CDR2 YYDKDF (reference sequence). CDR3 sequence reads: CATSAGRGRTEAFF. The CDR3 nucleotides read TGTGCCACCAGCGCTGGCAGGGGGAGGACTGAAGCTTTCTTT.

CDR3 residues: CASSLGRPRDGYTF. The CDR3 nucleotides read TGTGCCAGCAGCTTGGGCCGACCCAGGGATGGCTACACCTTC. The J gene is TRBJ1-2, the V gene TRBV5-4; D is possibly TRBD1 (5 bases). Trimming took off 0 bases at V and 6 bases at J, with 12 bases between the two ends. The CDR3 totals 14 residues. Germline lookup yields CDR1 SGHNT and CDR2 YYREEE (reference sequence).

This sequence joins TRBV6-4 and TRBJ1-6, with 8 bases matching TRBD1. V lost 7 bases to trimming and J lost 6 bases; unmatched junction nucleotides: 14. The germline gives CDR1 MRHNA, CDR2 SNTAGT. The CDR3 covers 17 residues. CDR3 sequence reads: CASNPGGRTGSNSPLHF. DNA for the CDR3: TGTGCCAGCAATCCCGGGGGGCGGACAGGGAGTAATTCACCCCTCCACTTT.

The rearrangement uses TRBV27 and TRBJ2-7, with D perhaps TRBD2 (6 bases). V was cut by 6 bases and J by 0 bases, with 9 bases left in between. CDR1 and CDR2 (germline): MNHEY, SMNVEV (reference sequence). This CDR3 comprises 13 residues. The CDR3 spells CASSTGGSYEQYF. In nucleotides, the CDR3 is TGTGCCAGCAGCACCGGGGGCTCCTACGAGCAGTACTTC.

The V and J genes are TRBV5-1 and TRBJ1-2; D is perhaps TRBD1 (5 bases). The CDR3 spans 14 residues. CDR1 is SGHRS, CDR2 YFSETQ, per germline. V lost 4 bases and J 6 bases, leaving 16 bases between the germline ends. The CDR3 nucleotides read TGCGCCAGCAGCGCCACCGGGGGGAAGGATGGCTACACCTTC. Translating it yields CASSATGGKDGYTF.

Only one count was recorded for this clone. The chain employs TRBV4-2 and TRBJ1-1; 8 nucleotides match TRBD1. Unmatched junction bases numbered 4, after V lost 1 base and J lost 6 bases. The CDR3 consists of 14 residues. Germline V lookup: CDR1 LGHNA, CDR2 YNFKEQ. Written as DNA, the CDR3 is TGTGCCAGCAGCCAAGGGGACAGGTTGGCTGAAGCTTTCTTT. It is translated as CASSQGDRLAEAFF.